These 29 T cell receptor beta chains originate from one sample sequenced in a study of tumor-infiltrating lymphocytes in primary liver carcinoma. Synthesis of TCR beta cDNA was carried out from about 0.55 ug total RNA with a constant-region primer. Three nested multiplex PCR rounds, a slightly modified ARM-PCR, produced the libraries for TCR beta. Researchers ran the first two PCR rounds for roughly 11 cycles each with TRBV1-TRBV30 forward primers and a C-beta reverse primer. TCRdb analysed the multiplex PCR reads with MiXCR anew, one entry per CDR3 protein. The table records 330,000 or so distinct CDR3 sequences, about 61% of them present only once. Germline DNA was also extracted, and blood RNA was taken from unsorted whole blood. The specimen sequenced was peripheral blood. These receptors originate from a man aged 35 to 55 with primary liver carcinoma and hepatitis B virus infection.

Worth noting for this clonotype: Given a much more abundant clone one base away, this may be a read error. The J gene is TRBJ1-2, the V gene TRBV6-5; 9 bases align to TRBD1. Germline V CDR1 and CDR2: MNHEY, SVGAGI. V lost 2 bases, J lost 4 bases, and 5 bases stayed unmatched. This CDR3 is 15 amino acids long. CDR3 coding DNA: TGTGCCAGCAGTTACATACAGGGGGCTGGCTATGGCTACACCTTC. It encodes CASSYIQGAGYGYTF.

The chain combines TRBV7-3 with TRBJ2-2; 12 nucleotides match TRBD2. Trimming at V came to 2 bases and at J to 0 bases, leaving 1 base not matched to a gene. The CDR3 length is 17 residues. Germline-derived CDR1 and CDR2 are SGHTA and FQGTGA. This CDR3 reads CASSLGTSGPNTGELFF. The CDR3 DNA follows: TGTGCCAGCAGCTTAGGGACTAGCGGGCCGAACACCGGGGAGCTGTTTTTT.

Points on this clonotype: Its ends do not fully match the called genes, so a read error is possible. The CDR3 nucleotides read TGTGCCATCAGCTTAGCAGGAATTGACACTGAAGCTTTCTTT. This sequence encodes CAISLAGIDTEAFF. V is TRBV11-2 and J is TRBJ1-1; D gene ambiguous. The CDR3 contains 14 residues. CDR1 is SGHAT, CDR2 FQNNGV, per germline.

In regard to this clonotype: A much larger clone differs by one base, so this may be a read error. This CDR3 fails to terminate in the conserved phenylalanine or tryptophan, so it likely reflects a read error. V usage is TRBV10-3 and J usage is TRBJ2-3, with D perhaps being TRBD1 or TRBD2 (5 bases each). CDR3 length equals 13 residues. V was pared by 3 bases and J by 4 bases, with 8 bases between. CDR1 is ENHRY and CDR2 is SYGVKD in the germline V gene. In nucleotides, the CDR3 is TGTGCCATCAGTGAACGGGGACCAGATACGCAGTATTCT. Translating it yields CAISERGPDTQYS.

The chain has TRBV11-3 and TRBJ2-3, with 8 bases matching TRBD2. This CDR3 spans 14 amino acids. Trimming removed 5 bases from V and 4 bases from J; junction bases left unmatched: 5. From germline, CDR1 is SGHNT and CDR2 YENEEA. CDR3 residues: CASSHSGKPDTQYF. The CDR3 DNA sequence: TGTGCCAGCAGCCATAGCGGGAAACCAGATACGCAGTATTTT.

Comment on this clonotype: This clone may be a read error of a much larger clone one base away. V is TRBV6-1 and J is TRBJ2-1; D is perhaps TRBD2 (5 bases). This CDR3 is built from 16 residues. CDR1 is MNHNS and CDR2 is SASEGT in the germline V gene. CDR3 sequence reads: CANSKLGSLGYNEQFF. As DNA, the CDR3 is TGTGCCAACAGTAAGTTGGGGAGCCTAGGCTACAATGAGCAGTTCTTC.

This clonotype was counted only a few times. The V and J genes are TRBV10-1 and TRBJ2-7; D is ambiguous. V lost 6 bases, J lost 3 bases, and 9 bases lay in between. Germline V gene lookup returns CDR1 WNHNN and CDR2 SYGVQD (reference sequence). The CDR3 consists of 12 residues. CDR3 loop: CASRDPSYEQYF. The CDR3 coding sequence is TGCGCCAGCAGGGACCCTAGCTACGAGCAGTACTTC.

This clonotype was observed a handful of times. CDR3 sequence reads: CAWSTKGQGTDTQYF. The CDR3 DNA reads TGTGCCTGGAGTACTAAAGGGCAGGGGACAGATACGCAGTATTTT. The rearrangement links TRBV30 to TRBJ2-3, with D perhaps matching TRBD1 (6 bases). V was cut by 2 bases and J by 3 bases, with 15 bases left in between. CDR3 length equals 15 residues. The germline V gene encodes CDR1 GTSNPN and CDR2 SVGIG (reference sequence).

The V and J genes are TRBV6-2 or TRBV6-3 and TRBJ2-1; D is uncertain. The V gene's germline CDR1 is MNHEY and CDR2 SVGEGT. V was pared by 0 bases and J by 10 bases, with 7 bases between. This CDR3 has 12 amino acids. The CDR3 coding sequence is TGTGCCAGCAGTTACTCGGTTGCCGAGCAGTTCTTC. Protein: CASSYSVAEQFF.

Remarks on this clonotype: This may come from a read error, since a much larger clone is one base off. The chain joins TRBV12-3 or TRBV12-4 to TRBJ1-2; 7 bases are shared with TRBD1. Trimming took 3 bases from V and 2 from J; bases not matched to a gene: 6. The length of the CDR3 is 15 residues. CDR3 sequence (DNA): TGTGCCAGCAGTTTGGGGACAGTTCAAAACTATGGCTACACCTTC. Translating gives CASSLGTVQNYGYTF.

About this clonotype itself: Likely a read error: the CDR3 ends without its conserved phenylalanine or tryptophan. The chain combines TRBV5-6 with TRBJ1-1; 7 bases map to TRBD1. The CDR3 extends over 16 amino acids. Germline V gives CDR1 SGHDT, CDR2 YYEEEE. V lost 0 bases, J lost 1 base, and 6 bases stayed unmatched. Written as DNA, the CDR3 is TGTGCCAGCAGCTTGGCCTGGGGACAGAAGAACACTGAAGCTTTCCTT. This translates into CASSLAWGQKNTEAFL.

V is TRBV11-3 and J is TRBJ2-1; weak D call: TRBD2 (6 bases). Germline values: CDR1 SGHNT, CDR2 YENEEA. The ends were cut back, 3 bases at V and 13 bases at J, with 13 bases in the middle. The CDR3 is 12 amino acids. CDR3 residues: CASSFDTGVQFF. For the CDR3, the DNA is TGTGCCAGCAGCTTCGATACGGGAGTACAGTTCTTC.

The gene calls are TRBV11-2 and TRBJ2-7, with a weak D call TRBD1 (7 bases). The CDR3 runs 16 residues. CDR1 SGHAT and CDR2 FQNNGV come from the germline V gene. Trimming pared 1 base from V and 2 bases from J, leaving 15 bases between. The DNA for the CDR3 is TGTGCCAGCAGCTTAGGCCACAGGGGACTCCCCTACGAGCAGTACTTC. The encoded protein is CASSLGHRGLPYEQYF.

Details on this clonotype: A single base separates this from a much larger clone, so it may be a read error. The V gene is TRBV6-6, the J gene TRBJ1-1, with D possibly matching TRBD1 (5 bases). The V and J ends lost 5 bases and 0 bases respectively, with 13 bases between them. The germline CDR1 and CDR2 sequences are MNHNY and SVGAGI (reference sequence). The CDR3 totals 15 residues. CDR3 nucleotides: TGTGCCAGCAGTCACAGTCCAGGGATGAACACTGAAGCTTTCTTT. It translates to CASSHSPGMNTEAFF.

Remarks on this clonotype: One end of the junction is discordant with germline, which a read error may explain. V is TRBV12-3 or TRBV12-4 and J is TRBJ1-4; D perhaps matches TRBD1 (5 bases). The CDR3 has 16 amino acids. The CDR3 nucleotides are TGTGACAGCAGTCGCCCTCCCGGGGGAAAAAATGAAAAACTGTTTTTT. Its protein is CDSSRPPGGKNEKLFF.

About this clonotype itself: Lacking the conserved final phenylalanine or tryptophan, this CDR3 likely reflects a read error. The DNA is omitted, as the CDR3 cannot be located on it reliably, and the CDR3 follows TCRdb's listing. The CDR3 loop is CASSLFNFGLAL. The J gene is TRBJ2-7, the V gene TRBV11-2; no check of the table's D call, TRBD2, against the DNA was made. CDR1 is SGHAT, CDR2 FQNNGV, per germline. The length of the CDR3 is 12 amino acids, counting both ends.

Turning to this clonotype: Compared with germline, one end of the junction differs, possibly owing to a read error. The genes are TRBV11-2 and TRBJ2-7; 10 bases are shared with TRBD2. From germline, CDR1 is SGHAT and CDR2 FQNNGV. This CDR3 has 16 amino acids. CDR3 loop: CVSSLTEVAGGYEQYF. CDR3 DNA: TGTGTCAGCAGCTTGACCGAGGTAGCGGGAGGCTACGAGCAGTACTTC.

Comments on this clonotype: A read error is likely, as this CDR3 ends without the conserved phenylalanine or tryptophan. The chain is built from TRBV11-2 and TRBJ2-7; TRBD1 matches 9 bases. This CDR3 is built from 15 residues. Looked up from germline, CDR1 is SGHAT and CDR2 is FQNNGV. The CDR3 is CVSSQGTGRTYEQYS. CDR3 nucleotide sequence: TGTGTCAGCAGCCAAGGGACAGGGAGGACCTACGAGCAGTACTCC.

Worth noting for this clonotype: One end of the junction fails to match germline, which may point to a read error. J is TRBJ2-2 and V is TRBV11-3, with D perhaps matching TRBD2 (5 bases). The CDR3 runs to 13 residues. Germline V CDR1 and CDR2: SGHNT, YENEEA. CDR3 DNA: TGTGCCAGCAGCTTAGATTCCCCCGGGGAGCCGTCTTTT. This encodes CASSLDSPGEPSF.

Details on this clonotype: This may be a read error, as it is one base from a much larger clone. The conserved final phenylalanine or tryptophan is absent from the CDR3, which likely points to a read error. In nucleotides, the CDR3 is TGTGCCAGCAGAGACACTGAAGCTTTCCTT. Residues: CASRDTEAFL. The chain uses TRBV6-2 or TRBV6-3 and TRBJ1-1; the D is unclear. The CDR3 has 10 amino acids. CDR1 is MNHEY, CDR2 SVGEGT, per germline. V was clipped by 6 bases and J by 3 bases, with 2 bases between them.

Notes on this clonotype: The CDR3 does not close with the conserved phenylalanine or tryptophan, likely indicating a read error. The J gene is TRBJ2-5, the V gene TRBV6-2 or TRBV6-3; D possibly corresponds to TRBD2 (5 bases). V shed 6 bases and J shed 4 bases, with 9 bases lying between them. The V gene's germline CDR1 is MNHEY and CDR2 SVGEGT. The CDR3 is made up of 12 amino acids. The chain's CDR3 is CASRPGLETQYL. CDR3 coding DNA: TGTGCCAGCAGACCGGGATTAGAGACCCAGTACTTG.

This clonotype was detected only a few times. The rearrangement uses TRBV12-3 or TRBV12-4 and TRBJ2-7, with 9 bases lining up with TRBD1. The CDR3 length is 14 residues. Losses at the gene ends were 5 bases for V and 3 bases for J; bases not matched to a gene: 5. Here the CDR3 reads CASSQGQGGYEQYF. DNA for the CDR3: TGTGCCAGCAGTCAGGGACAGGGCGGCTACGAGCAGTACTTC.

A note on this clonotype: This could be a read error, since a much larger clone is one nucleotide away. The chain couples TRBV6-2 or TRBV6-3 to TRBJ2-5; D possibly matches TRBD1 or TRBD2 (5 bases each). Germline V CDR1 and CDR2: MNHEY, SVGEGT. The CDR3 covers 17 residues. The CDR3 loop reads CASSYGSGRTMGESQYF. In nucleotides, the CDR3 is TGTGCCAGCAGCTATGGGTCGGGGCGCACAATGGGAGAGAGCCAGTACTTC.

J is TRBJ2-7 and V is TRBV28; a possible D gene is TRBD1 (5 bases). The CDR3 consists of 13 residues. Germline V lookup: CDR1 MDHEN, CDR2 SYDVKM. V lost 8 bases to trimming and J lost 7 bases, with 18 bases between them. CDR3 nucleotide sequence: TGTGCCAGCCGGCGGCAGGGCATTGAAGAGCAGTACTTC. Protein product: CASRRQGIEEQYF.

This clonotype was seen ten or more times. V and J are TRBV6-6 and TRBJ2-7, with D possibly TRBD2 on 6 matching bases. CDR1 and CDR2 (germline): MNHNY, SVGAGI (reference sequence). Trimming removed 1 base at V and 0 bases at J, with 7 bases between. The CDR3 is 14 residues long. In nucleotides, the CDR3 is TGTGCCAGCAGTTACTTGACTAGCTCCTACGAGCAGTACTTC. Residues: CASSYLTSSYEQYF.

Concerning this clonotype itself: A much bigger clone sits one base away, suggesting this may be a read error. The CDR3 DNA is TGCGCCAGCAGCCAAGACCAATTAGCGGGAGTGTCAGAGACCCAGTACTTC. As protein: CASSQDQLAGVSETQYF. J is TRBJ2-5 and V is TRBV4-1; 9 positions match TRBD2. This CDR3 is 17 amino acids long. With V trimmed by 0 bases and J by 4 bases, 9 bases remained unmatched. The germline V gene encodes CDR1 MGHRA and CDR2 YSYEKL.

The chain employs TRBV10-2 and TRBJ2-5; 9 bases agree with TRBD2. The J call may be incorrect, as the DNA end agrees better with TRBJ2-1. The CDR3 has 12 residues. Germline CDR1 reads WSHSY; CDR2 reads SAAADI. CDR3 DNA: TGCGCCAACATGCCTAGCGGGGAGACCCAGTTCTTC. Its translation is CANMPSGETQFF.

The chain employs TRBV5-1 and TRBJ2-3; a possible D gene is TRBD2 (7 bases). The CDR3 covers 15 residues. Germline assignment: CDR1 SGHRS and CDR2 YFSETQ. The V and J ends lost 3 bases and 1 base respectively, with 12 bases between them. CDR3 region: CASSYRGAGTDTQYF. CDR3 sequence (DNA): TGCGCCAGCAGCTACCGGGGGGCTGGCACAGATACGCAGTATTTT.

This clonotype was picked up a small number of times. The J gene is TRBJ1-4, the V gene TRBV5-4, with 7 bases matching TRBD1. The V and J ends lost 4 bases and 0 bases, in that order; junction bases with no gene match: 9. The CDR3 length is 17 residues. Germline V gives CDR1 SGHNT, CDR2 YYREEE (reference sequence). CDR3 sequence: CASSGTGTDATNEKLFF. CDR3 nucleotide sequence: TGTGCCAGCAGCGGAACCGGGACAGATGCAACTAATGAAAAACTGTTTTTT. The full variable domain, rest sourced from reference TRBV5-4 and TRBJ1-4, is ETGVTQSPTHLIKTRGQQVTLRCSSQSGHNTVSWYQQALGQGPQFIFQYYREEENGRGNFPPRFSGLQFPNYSSELNVNALELDDSALYLCASSGTGTDATNEKLFFGSGTQLSVL.